Listed below are T cell receptor beta chains from one sample, sequenced in a study of T cell changes during pregnancy in multiple sclerosis. Some clones are missing from TCRdb's copy, which holds only in-frame ones; the method was immunoSEQ multiplex PCR. The data show tens of thousands of clones, with over 65% seen just once and about 7.6% held by the top ten. This sample comprised CD8+ T cells from peripheral blood mononuclear cells, obtained before pregnancy. Every receptor here comes from a female donor with multiple sclerosis, enrolled in a pregnancy study. CDR3s include the opening cysteine and the closing phenylalanine or tryptophan. The D gene is left open where the match is weak. A row's size may be missing; if present it is once, few, many or a size class.

J gene,D gene,V gene,clone size,CDR3 length,CDR3 DNA,CDR3 protein
TRBJ2-7,.,TRBV28,.,14,TGTGCCAGCAGTGGGGCAGACACCTCCTACGAGCAGTACTTC,CASSGADTSYEQYF
TRBJ2-7,TRBD2,TRBV7-2,.,14,TGTGCCAGCAGCCCCTGGACTAGCGGCTACGAGCAGTACTTC,CASSPWTSGYEQYF
TRBJ1-1,TRBD1,TRBV7-9,.,15,TGTGCCAGCAGCTTATGGACAGGGGTGAACACTGAAGCTTTCTTT,CASSLWTGVNTEAFF
TRBJ1-2,.,TRBV10-3,.,13,TGTGCCATCAGTGAGTCGAAACGGGATGGCTACACCTTC,CAISESKRDGYTF
TRBJ2-1,.,TRBV10-1,few,16,TGCGCCAGCAGTCCTGTGCTAGCGCTATCCTACAATGAGCAGTTCTTC,CASSPVLALSYNEQFF
TRBJ1-1,TRBD1,TRBV2,.,15,TGTGCCAGCCCCCCACCTGACAGGGGAAACACTGAAGCTTTCTTT,CASPPPDRGNTEAFF
TRBJ2-7,TRBD1,TRBV5-1,.,14,TGCGCCAGCAGCTCGGGACAGGGGGGATACGAGCAGTACTTC,CASSSGQGGYEQYF
TRBJ1-1,.,TRBV7-9,.,16,TGTGCCAGCAGCGCTGTTCAAGGGAGCCGATACACTGAAGCTTTCTTT,CASSAVQGSRYTEAFF
TRBJ2-2,TRBD2,TRBV19,.,18,TGTGCCAGTAGTATAGAGGGGCGGGAGGATCGAAACACCGGGGAGCTGTTTTTT,CASSIEGREDRNTGELFF
TRBJ2-6,TRBD1,TRBV19,.,13,TGTGCCAGTAGAACAGGGGGACCTAACGTCCTGACTTTC,CASRTGGPNVLTF
TRBJ2-7,TRBD1,TRBV4-3,.,15,TGCGCCAGCAGCCAAGGCACAGGGGGCGTCGACGAGCAGTACTTC,CASSQGTGGVDEQYF
TRBJ1-5,.,TRBV28,.,15,TGTGCCAGCAGTTTAGGCACAGTTAGCAATCAGCCCCAGCATTTT,CASSLGTVSNQPQHF
TRBJ2-7,.,TRBV5-1,.,13,TGCGCCAGCAGCACCCGCTCGGGATACGAGCAGTACTTC,CASSTRSGYEQYF
TRBJ2-7,TRBD1,TRBV28,.,14,TGTGCCAGCACTGTGACAGGGGGCACCTACGAGCAGTACTTC,CASTVTGGTYEQYF
TRBJ2-7,TRBD2,TRBV9,.,13,TGTGCCAGCAGCGTCGGCGGGAGGGGCGAGCAGTACTTC,CASSVGGRGEQYF
TRBJ1-2,.,TRBV4-1,.,13,TGCGCCAGCAGCCAAGTTGGTTCTGAGGGCTACACCTTC,CASSQVGSEGYTF
TRBJ2-1,TRBD2,TRBV28,.,15,TGTGCCAGCAGCCCAGGACTAGCGGGAGCGCCTGAGCAGTTCTTC,CASSPGLAGAPEQFF
TRBJ2-1,TRBD2,TRBV18,medium-sized,13,TGTGCCAGCTCACCGGGAGGGTACAATGAGCAGTTCTTC,CASSPGGYNEQFF
TRBJ2-6,.,TRBV10-2,.,15,TGCGCCAGCAGTGAGTCGGCGGCTGGGGCCAACGTCCTGACTTTC,CASSESAAGANVLTF
TRBJ2-1,.,TRBV5-6,.,15,TGTGCCAGCAGCTTGGTGGGGACACAAAACAATGAGCAGTTCTTC,CASSLVGTQNNEQFF